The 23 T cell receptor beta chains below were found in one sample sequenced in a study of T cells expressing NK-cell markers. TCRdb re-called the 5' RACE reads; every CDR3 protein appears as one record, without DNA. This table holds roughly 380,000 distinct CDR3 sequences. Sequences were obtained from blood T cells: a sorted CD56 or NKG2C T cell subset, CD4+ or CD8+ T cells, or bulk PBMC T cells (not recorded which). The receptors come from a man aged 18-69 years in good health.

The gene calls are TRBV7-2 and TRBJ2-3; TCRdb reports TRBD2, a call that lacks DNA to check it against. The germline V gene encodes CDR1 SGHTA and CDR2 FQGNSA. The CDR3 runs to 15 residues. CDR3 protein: CASSLVGGRKDTQYF.

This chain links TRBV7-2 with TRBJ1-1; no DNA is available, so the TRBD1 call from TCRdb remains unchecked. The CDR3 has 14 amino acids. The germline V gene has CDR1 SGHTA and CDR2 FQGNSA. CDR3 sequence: CASSSRRDRGLAFF.

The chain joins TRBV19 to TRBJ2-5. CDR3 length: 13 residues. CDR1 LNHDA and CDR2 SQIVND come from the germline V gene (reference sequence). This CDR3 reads CASSIRRQETQYF.

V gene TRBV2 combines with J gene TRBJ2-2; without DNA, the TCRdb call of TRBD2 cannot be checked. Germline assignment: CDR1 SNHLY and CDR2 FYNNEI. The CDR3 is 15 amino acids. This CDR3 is CASSLGRQHTGELFF.

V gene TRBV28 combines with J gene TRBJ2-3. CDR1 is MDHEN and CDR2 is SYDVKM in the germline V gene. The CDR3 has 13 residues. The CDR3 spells CASREIIADTQYF.

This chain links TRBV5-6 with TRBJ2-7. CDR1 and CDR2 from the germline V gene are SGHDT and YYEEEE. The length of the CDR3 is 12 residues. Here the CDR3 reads CASSKNTYEQYF. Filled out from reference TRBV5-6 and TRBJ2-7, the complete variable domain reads DAGVTQSPTHLIKTRGQQVTLRCSPKSGHDTVSWYQQALGQGPQFIFQYYEEEERQRGNFPDRFSGHQFPNYSSELNVNALLLGDSALYLCASSKNTYEQYFGPGTRLTVT.

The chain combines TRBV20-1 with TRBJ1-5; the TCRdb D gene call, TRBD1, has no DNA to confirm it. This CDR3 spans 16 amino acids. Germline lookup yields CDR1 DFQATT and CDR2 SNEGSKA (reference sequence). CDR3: CSARPFLRDGNQPQHF.

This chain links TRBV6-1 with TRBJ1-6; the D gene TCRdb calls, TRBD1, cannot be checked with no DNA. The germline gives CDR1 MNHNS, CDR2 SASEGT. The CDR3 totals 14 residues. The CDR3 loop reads CASRRDRGYPPLHF.

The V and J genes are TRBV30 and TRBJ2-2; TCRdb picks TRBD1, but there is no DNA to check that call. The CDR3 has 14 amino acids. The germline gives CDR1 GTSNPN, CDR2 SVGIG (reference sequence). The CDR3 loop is CAGRDAGNTGELFF.

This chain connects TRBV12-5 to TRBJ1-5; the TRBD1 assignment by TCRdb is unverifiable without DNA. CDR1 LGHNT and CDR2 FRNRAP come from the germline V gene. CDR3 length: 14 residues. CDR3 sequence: CASGRQGANQPQHF.

The CDR3 here is CASSYGGVGSNEQFF. The chain carries TRBV6-5 and TRBJ2-1; the D gene TCRdb calls, TRBD2, cannot be checked with no DNA. This CDR3 spans 15 amino acids. Germline V gene lookup returns CDR1 MNHEY and CDR2 SVGAGI.

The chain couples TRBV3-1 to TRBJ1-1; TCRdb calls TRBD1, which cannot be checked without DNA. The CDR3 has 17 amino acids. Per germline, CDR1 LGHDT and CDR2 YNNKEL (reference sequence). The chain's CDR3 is CASSHHGLGQGSTEAFF.

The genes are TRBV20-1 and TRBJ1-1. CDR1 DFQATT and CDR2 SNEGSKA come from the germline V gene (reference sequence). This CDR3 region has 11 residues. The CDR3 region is CSARAAAGAFF.

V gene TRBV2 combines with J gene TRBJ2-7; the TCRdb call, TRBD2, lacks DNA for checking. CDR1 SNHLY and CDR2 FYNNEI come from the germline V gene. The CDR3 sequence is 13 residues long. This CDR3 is CASRADSSYEQYF.

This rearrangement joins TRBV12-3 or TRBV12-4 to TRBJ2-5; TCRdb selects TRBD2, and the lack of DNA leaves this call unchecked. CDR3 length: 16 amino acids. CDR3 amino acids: CASSFRTASAQETQYF.

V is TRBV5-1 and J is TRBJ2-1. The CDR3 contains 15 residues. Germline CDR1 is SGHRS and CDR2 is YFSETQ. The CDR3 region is CASSLRGISYNEQFF.

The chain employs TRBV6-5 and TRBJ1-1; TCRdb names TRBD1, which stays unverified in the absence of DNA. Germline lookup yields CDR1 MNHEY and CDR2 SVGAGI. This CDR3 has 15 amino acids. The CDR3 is CASSYGNRGSTEAFF.

CDR3 loop: CSASWRGPEWAEQYF. The rearrangement joins TRBV20-1 to TRBJ2-7; TCRdb's assignment of TRBD1 cannot be checked, as there is no DNA. CDR1 is DFQATT, CDR2 SNEGSKA, per germline (reference sequence). CDR3 length: 15 amino acids.

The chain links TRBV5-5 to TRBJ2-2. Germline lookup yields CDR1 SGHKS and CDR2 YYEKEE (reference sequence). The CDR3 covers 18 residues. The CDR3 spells CASTSVLGLKTNTGELFF. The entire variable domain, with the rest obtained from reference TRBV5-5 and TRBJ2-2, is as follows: DAGVTQSPTHLIKTRGQQVTLRCSPISGHKSVSWYQQVLGQGPQFIFQYYEKEERGRGNFPDRFSARQFPNYSSELNVNALLLGDSALYLCASTSVLGLKTNTGELFFGEGSRLTVL.

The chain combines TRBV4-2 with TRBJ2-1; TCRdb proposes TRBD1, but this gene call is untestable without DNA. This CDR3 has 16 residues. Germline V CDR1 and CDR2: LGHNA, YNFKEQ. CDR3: CASSRTSGARDNEQFF.

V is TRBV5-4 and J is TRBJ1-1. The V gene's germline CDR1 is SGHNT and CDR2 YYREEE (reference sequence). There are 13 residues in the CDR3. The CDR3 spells CASARGGYTEAFF.

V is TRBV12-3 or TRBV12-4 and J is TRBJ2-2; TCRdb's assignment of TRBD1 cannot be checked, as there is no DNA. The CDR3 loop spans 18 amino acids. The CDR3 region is CASSLVTQWGQDTGELFF.

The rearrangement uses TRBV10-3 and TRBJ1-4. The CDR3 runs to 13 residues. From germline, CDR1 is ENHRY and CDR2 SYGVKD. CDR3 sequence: CAIRGNVREKLFF.